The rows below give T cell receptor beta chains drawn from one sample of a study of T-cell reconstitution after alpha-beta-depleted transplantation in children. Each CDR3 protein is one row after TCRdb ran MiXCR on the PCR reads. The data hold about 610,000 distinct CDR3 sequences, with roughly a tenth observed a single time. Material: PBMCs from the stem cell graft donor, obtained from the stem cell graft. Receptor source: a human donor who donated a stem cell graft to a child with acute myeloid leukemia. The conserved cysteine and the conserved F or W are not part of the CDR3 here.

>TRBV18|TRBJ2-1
ASSQGVSEQF
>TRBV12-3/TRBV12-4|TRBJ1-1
ASSSTGPRNTEAF
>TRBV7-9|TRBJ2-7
ASSTRDKEPKQY
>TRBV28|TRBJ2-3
ASVATDTQY
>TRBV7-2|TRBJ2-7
ASSRASGTSYEQY
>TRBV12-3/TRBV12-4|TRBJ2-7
ASSSRAGGNEQY
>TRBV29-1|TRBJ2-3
SAGRNTQY
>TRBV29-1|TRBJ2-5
SVARGSRGGETQY
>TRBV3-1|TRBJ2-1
ASSPGGRGEQF
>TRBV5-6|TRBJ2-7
ASSLAPGQGRSYEQY
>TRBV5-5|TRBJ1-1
ASSLGTGGAGANTEAF
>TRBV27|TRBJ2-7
ASSLKEGYEQY
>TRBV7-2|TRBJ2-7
ASSYVGPQRGPYEQY
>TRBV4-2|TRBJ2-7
ASSQIRIPTYEQY
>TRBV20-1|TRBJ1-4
SAEPDREKLF
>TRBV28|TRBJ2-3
ASTSGHTQY
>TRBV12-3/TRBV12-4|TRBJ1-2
ASKPTPNYGYT
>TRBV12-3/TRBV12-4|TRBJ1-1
ASKFYTEAF
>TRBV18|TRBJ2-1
ASSRSGADYNEQF
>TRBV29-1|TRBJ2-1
SGYRGDNEQF
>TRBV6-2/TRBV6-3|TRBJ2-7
ASRDSYEQY
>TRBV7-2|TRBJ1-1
ASRLSAGFTEAF
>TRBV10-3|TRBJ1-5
AIRDSNQPQH
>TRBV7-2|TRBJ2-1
ASSPGLAGGPTYNEQF
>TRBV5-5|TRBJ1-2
ASSLATDFEGYT
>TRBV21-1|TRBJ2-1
ASSKGFSGRHPYNEQF
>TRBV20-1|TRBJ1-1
SATGTVTNLLNTEAF
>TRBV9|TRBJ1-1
ASSLTGGLDTEAF
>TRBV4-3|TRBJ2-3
ASSQDKTSGRTDTQY
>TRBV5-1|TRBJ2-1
ASSRETGTSGNEQF
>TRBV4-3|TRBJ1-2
AISQVFDRDGYT
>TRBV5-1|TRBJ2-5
ASSFLAANQETQY
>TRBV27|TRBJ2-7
ASSPRFGDPISYEQY
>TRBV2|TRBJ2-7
ASRVQAYEQY
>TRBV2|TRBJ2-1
ASSTGRREGQGEQF
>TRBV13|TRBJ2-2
ASSSPVGLAVSGELF
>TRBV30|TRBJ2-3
AWSRAGGGTDTQY
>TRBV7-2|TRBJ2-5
ASSQGRGWAETQY
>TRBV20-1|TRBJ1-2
SATRQGYGYT
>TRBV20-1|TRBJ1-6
SARAGQGFHTYNSPLH
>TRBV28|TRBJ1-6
ASSLSASPLH
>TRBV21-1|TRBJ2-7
ASSKPPEATYEQY
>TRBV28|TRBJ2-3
ANPGTRTDTQY
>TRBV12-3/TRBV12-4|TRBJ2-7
ASGLAGRSGQY
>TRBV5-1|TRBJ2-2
ASSLAVTSGTGELF
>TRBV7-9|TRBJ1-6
ASRGGLTNDSPLH
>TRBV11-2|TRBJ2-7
ASSLRSGVGDEQY
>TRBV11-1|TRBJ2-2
ASSQELAGAGELF
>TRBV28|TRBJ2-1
ASSVTGGVEQF
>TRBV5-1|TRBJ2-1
ASTGGKFVNEQF
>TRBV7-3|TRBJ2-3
ASRGSPGGTDTQY